A selection of T cell receptor beta chains follows, all from one sample in a study of regulatory T cells in long-lasting Graves disease. Each CDR3 protein gets one entry after TCRdb re-called the multiplex PCR reads with MiXCR. The sample carries 350,000 to 450,000 distinct CDR3 sequences, roughly 25% recorded once. Sequenced here: peripheral blood mononuclear cells (PBMCs), sampled when the disease was refractory, from a patient treated with antithyroid drugs. The origin of the receptors is a woman between 40 and 55 years old with Graves disease. The CDR3 runs from the conserved cysteine through the conserved F or W. The D gene is left open where the match is weak. The size field is filled for only some rows; it gives once, few, many or a size class.

TRBV19	many	TRBD1	TRBJ2-7	CASSIGQGYEQYF	TGTGCCAGCAGCATCGGACAGGGCTACGAGCAGTACTTC
TRBV19	many	TRBD2	TRBJ2-7	CASSVTSGRSTEQYF	TGTGCCAGTAGTGTGACTAGCGGGAGATCGACCGAGCAGTACTTC
TRBV10-1	many	TRBD2	TRBJ2-5	CASSDHASGSWETQYF	TGCGCCAGCAGTGATCATGCTAGCGGGAGTTGGGAGACCCAGTACTTC
TRBV6-1	many	TRBD2	TRBJ2-7	CASSRTSGMDEQYF	TGTGCCAGCAGCAGGACTAGCGGGATGGACGAGCAGTACTTC
TRBV19	many	TRBD1	TRBJ2-7	CASSSHRQGFYEQYF	TGTGCCAGTAGTTCTCACCGACAGGGGTTCTACGAGCAGTACTTC
TRBV12-3/TRBV12-4	many	TRBD1	TRBJ1-1	CASSFVGGGPKTEAFF	TGTGCCAGCAGTTTTGTAGGGGGCGGGCCGAAGACTGAAGCTTTCTTT
TRBV27	few	.	TRBJ1-1	CASSLLRLRGRGTEAFF	TGTGCCAGCAGTTTACTCCGTCTCCGGGGAAGGGGCACTGAAGCTTTCTTT
TRBV9	.	TRBD2	TRBJ2-2	CASSVRGTSGSLRTGELFF	TGTGCCAGCAGCGTGAGGGGGACTAGCGGGTCACTAAGGACCGGGGAGCTGTTTTTT
TRBV2	many	.	TRBJ1-5	CASSEKGYSNQPQHF	TGTGCCAGCAGTGAAAAGGGTTATAGCAATCAGCCCCAGCATTTT
TRBV29-1	many	.	TRBJ2-7	CSAEWGSDEQYF	TGCAGCGCAGAATGGGGGAGCGACGAGCAGTACTTC
TRBV20-1	.	TRBD2	TRBJ2-7	CSEGLAGVEQYF	TGCAGTGAAGGACTAGCGGGAGTTGAGCAGTACTTC
TRBV29-1	.	.	TRBJ1-1	CSVGRGPGAGTEAFF	TGCAGCGTTGGAAGGGGCCCGGGGGCAGGGACTGAAGCTTTCTTT
TRBV5-5	few	.	TRBJ2-7	CASSFTDPYEQYF	TGTGCCAGCAGCTTTACAGACCCCTACGAGCAGTACTTC
TRBV3-1	.	.	TRBJ2-7	CASSPSGQNYEQYF	TGTGCCAGCAGCCCCTCGGGACAAAACTACGAGCAGTACTTC
TRBV6-4	few	.	TRBJ2-1	CASSDGGAGSEQFF	TGTGCCAGCAGTGACGGGGGGGCGGGCAGTGAGCAGTTCTTC